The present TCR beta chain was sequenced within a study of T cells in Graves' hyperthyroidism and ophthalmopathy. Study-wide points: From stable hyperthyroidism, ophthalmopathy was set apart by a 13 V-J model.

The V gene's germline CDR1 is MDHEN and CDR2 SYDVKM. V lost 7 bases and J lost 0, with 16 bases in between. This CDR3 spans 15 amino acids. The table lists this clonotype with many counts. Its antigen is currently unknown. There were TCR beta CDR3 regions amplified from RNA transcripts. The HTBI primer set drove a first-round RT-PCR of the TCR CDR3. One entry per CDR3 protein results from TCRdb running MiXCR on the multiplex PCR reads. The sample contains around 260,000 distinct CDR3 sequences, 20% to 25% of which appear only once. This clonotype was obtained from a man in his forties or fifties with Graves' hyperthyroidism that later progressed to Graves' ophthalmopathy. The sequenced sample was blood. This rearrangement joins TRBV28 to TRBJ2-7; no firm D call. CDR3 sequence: CASNSGPPSSYEQYF. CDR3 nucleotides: TGTGCCAGCAATTCCGGGCCACCGAGCTCCTACGAGCAGTACTTC.